This T cell receptor beta chain was captured by sequencing in a study of control samples from healthy donors and cancer patients. TCRdb's copy holds only in-frame clones and misses some; the assay was immunoSEQ multiplex PCR. The table includes fewer than 40,000 clones, about 94% detected once. This clone showed up just once. This CDR3 is 16 amino acids long. V lost 1 base and J 3 bases, leaving 14 bases between the germline ends. Germline CDR1 reads LGHNA; CDR2 reads YSLEER. Sequencing was carried out using PBMCs. The rearrangement links TRBV4-3 to TRBJ2-3; D is possibly TRBD2 (7 bases). The receptor was isolated from a man between 35 and 55 years old with colorectal cancer. The CDR3 nucleotides read TGCGCCAGCAGCCAAGCTCGGGGGGCGCGAACAGATACGCAGTATTTT. Translation: CASSQARGARTDTQYF.